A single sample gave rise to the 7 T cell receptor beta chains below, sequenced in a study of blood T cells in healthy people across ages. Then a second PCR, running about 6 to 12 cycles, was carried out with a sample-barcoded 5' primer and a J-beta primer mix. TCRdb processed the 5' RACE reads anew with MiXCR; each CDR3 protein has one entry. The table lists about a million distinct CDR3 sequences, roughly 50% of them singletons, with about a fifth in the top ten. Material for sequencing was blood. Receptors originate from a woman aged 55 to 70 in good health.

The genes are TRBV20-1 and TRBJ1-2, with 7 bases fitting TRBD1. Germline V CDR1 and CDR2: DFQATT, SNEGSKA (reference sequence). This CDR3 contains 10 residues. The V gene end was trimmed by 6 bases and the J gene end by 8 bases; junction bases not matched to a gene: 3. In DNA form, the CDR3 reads TGCAGTGCCAGGGGGAGCGGCTACACCTTC. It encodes CSARGSGYTF.

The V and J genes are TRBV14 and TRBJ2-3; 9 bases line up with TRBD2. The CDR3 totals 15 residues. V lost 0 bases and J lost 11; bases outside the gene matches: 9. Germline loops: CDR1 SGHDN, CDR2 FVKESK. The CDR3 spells CASSQDRTSDGGQYF. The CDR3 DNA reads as TGTGCCAGCAGCCAAGATCGGACTAGCGACGGGGGGCAGTATTTT.

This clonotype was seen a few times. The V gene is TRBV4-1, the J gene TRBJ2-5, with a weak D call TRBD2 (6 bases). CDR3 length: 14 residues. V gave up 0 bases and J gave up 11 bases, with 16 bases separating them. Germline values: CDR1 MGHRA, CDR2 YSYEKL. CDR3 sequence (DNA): TGCGCCAGCAGCCAAGAGCCCATTCCTCGGGAGCAGTACTTC. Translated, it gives CASSQEPIPREQYF.

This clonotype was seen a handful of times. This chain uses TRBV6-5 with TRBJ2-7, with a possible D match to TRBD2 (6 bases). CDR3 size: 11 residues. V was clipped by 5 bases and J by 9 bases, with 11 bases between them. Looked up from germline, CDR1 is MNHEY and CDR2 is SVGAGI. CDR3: CASSTGRGQYF. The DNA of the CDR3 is TGTGCCAGCAGTACCGGGAGAGGGCAGTACTTC.

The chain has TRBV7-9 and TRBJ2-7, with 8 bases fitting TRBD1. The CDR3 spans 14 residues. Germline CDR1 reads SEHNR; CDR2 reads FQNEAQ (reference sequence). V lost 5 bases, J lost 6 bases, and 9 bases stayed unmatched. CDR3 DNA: TGTGCCAGCAGCGTGGACAGGGACCCCTTCGAGCAGTACTTC. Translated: CASSVDRDPFEQYF.

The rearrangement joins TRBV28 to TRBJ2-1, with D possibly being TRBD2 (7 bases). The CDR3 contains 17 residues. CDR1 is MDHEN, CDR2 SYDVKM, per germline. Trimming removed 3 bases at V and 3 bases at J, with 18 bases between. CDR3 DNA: TGTGCCAGCAGTTTTGGGGGCGGGAGACGCCTCTACAATGAGCAGTTCTTC. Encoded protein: CASSFGGGRRLYNEQFF.

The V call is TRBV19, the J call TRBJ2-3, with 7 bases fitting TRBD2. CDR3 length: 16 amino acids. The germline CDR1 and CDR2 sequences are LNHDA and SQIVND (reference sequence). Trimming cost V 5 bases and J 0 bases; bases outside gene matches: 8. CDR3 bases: TGTGCCAGTAGTGTCCAATACGGGGGGAGCACAGATACGCAGTATTTT. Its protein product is CASSVQYGGSTDTQYF.